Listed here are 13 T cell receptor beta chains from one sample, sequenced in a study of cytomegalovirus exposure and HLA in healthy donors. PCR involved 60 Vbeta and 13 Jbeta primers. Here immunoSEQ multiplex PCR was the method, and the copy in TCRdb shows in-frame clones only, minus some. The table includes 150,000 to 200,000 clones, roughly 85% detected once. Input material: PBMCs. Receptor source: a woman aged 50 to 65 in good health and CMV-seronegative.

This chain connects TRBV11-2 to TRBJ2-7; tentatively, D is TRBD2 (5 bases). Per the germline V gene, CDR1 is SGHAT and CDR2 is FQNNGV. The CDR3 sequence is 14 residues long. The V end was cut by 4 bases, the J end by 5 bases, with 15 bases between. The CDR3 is CASSSGPGIDEQYF. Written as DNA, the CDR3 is TGTGCCAGCAGCTCCGGACCGGGAATCGACGAGCAGTACTTC.

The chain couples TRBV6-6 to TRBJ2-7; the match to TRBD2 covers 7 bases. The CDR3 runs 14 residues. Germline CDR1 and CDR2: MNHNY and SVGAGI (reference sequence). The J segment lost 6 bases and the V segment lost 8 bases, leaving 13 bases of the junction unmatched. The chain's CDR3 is CASSQREDPSEQYF. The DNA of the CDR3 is TGTGCCAGCTCCCAACGGGAGGATCCCTCCGAGCAGTACTTC.

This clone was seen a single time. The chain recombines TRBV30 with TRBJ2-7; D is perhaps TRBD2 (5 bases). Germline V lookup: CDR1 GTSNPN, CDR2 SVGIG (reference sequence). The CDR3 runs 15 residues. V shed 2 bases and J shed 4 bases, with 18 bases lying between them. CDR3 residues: CAWSIGSATGYEQYF. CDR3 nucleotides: TGTGCCTGGAGTATTGGTAGCGCAACGGGGTACGAGCAGTACTTC.

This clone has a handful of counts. The CDR3 sequence is CASRLTGTSDTGELFF. The CDR3 region has the DNA TGTGCCAGCAGGCTTACCGGGACTAGCGACACCGGGGAGCTGTTTTTT. This chain connects TRBV27 to TRBJ2-2, with 10 positions matching TRBD2. The CDR3 runs 16 residues. Germline CDR1 is MNHEY and CDR2 is SMNVEV (reference sequence). V was pared by 6 bases and J by 3 bases, with 7 bases of the junction left unmatched.

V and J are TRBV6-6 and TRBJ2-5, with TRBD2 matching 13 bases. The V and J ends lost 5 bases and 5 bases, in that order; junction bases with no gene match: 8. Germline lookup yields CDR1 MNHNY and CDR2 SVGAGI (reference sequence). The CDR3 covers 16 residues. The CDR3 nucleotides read TGTGCCAGCAGTACCCCGACTAGCGGGAGGATGGAGACCCAGTACTTC. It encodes CASSTPTSGRMETQYF.

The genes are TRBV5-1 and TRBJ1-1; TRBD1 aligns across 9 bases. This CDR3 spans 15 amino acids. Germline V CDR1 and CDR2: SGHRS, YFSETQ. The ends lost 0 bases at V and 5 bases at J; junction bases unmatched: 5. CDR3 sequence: CASSLGQGVGTEAFF. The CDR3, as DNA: TGCGCCAGCAGCTTGGGACAGGGGGTTGGGACTGAAGCTTTCTTT.

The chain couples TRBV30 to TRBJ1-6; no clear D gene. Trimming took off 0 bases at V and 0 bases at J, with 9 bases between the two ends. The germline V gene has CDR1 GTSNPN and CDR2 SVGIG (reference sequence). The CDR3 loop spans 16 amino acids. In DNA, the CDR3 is TGTGCCTGGAGTGTACTAGAGAGCTCCTATAATTCACCCCTCCACTTT. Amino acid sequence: CAWSVLESSYNSPLHF.

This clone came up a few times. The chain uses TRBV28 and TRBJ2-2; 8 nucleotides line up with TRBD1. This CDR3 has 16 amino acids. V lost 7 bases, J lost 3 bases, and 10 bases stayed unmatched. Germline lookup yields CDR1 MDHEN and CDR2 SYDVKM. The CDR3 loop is CASTKTRDRYTGELFF. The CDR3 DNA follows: TGTGCCAGCACAAAGACCCGGGACAGGTACACCGGGGAGCTGTTTTTT.

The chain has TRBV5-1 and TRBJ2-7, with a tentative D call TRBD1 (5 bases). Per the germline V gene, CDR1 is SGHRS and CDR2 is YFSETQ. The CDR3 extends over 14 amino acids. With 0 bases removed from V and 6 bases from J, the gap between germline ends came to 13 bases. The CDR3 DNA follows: TGCGCCAGCAGCTTGGAGGGGCCTAACTCCGAGCAGTACTTC. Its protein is CASSLEGPNSEQYF.

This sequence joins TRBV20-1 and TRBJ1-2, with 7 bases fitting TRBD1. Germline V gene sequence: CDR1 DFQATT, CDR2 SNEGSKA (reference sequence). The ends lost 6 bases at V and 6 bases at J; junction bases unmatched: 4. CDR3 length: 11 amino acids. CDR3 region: CSASRGNGYTF. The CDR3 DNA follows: TGCAGTGCCTCCAGGGGGAATGGCTACACCTTC.

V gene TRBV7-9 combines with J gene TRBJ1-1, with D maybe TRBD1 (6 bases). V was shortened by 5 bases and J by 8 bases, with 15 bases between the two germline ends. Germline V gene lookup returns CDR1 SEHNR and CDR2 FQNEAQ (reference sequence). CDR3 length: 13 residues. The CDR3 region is CASSRNGQSEAFF. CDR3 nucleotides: TGTGCCAGCAGCCGGAACGGACAGTCCGAAGCTTTCTTT.

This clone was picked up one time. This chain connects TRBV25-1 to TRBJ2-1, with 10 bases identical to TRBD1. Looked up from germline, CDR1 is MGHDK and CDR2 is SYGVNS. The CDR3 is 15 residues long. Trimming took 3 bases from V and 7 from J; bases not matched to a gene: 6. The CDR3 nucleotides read TGTGCCAGCAGTGACCGGGACAGGGGATCAAATGAGCAGTTCTTC. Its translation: CASSDRDRGSNEQFF.

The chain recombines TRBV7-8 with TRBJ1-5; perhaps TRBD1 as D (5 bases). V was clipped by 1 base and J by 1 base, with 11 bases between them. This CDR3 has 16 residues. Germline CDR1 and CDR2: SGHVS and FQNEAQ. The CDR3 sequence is CASSLDGRVSNQPQHF. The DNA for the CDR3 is TGTGCCAGCAGCTTAGATGGCAGGGTAAGCAATCAGCCCCAGCATTTT.